The next 30 T cell receptor beta chains were all read from a single sample in a study of TIL therapy for anti-PD-1-resistant metastatic lung cancer. Sequencing used immunoSEQ v3. The assay was immunoSEQ multiplex PCR, and TCRdb's table has in-frame clones only and misses some. The table has about 46,000 clones, 65% to 90% seen once. This sample's time point: pre-treatment sample, taken before nivolumab and TIL therapy. Material: blood, obtained at baseline. The receptor set was obtained from a person aged 25 to 80 with non-small cell lung cancer.

The chain joins TRBV7-2 to TRBJ2-7, with D unresolved. The ends were cut back, 5 bases at V and 3 bases at J, with 11 bases in the middle. The CDR3 runs 13 residues. Germline V gene lookup returns CDR1 SGHTA and CDR2 FQGNSA. The CDR3: CASSMVLGYEQYF. The CDR3 bases are TGTGCCAGCAGCATGGTTTTGGGCTACGAGCAGTACTTC.

The chain uses TRBV7-9 and TRBJ2-7; D unresolved. Trimming shortened V by 1 base and J by 3 bases, and 7 bases separated the two germline ends. The CDR3 contains 13 residues. Germline V CDR1 and CDR2: SEHNR, FQNEAQ (reference sequence). This CDR3 reads CASSLDPNYEQYF. CDR3 bases: TGTGCCAGCAGCTTAGACCCCAACTACGAGCAGTACTTC.

The chain's CDR3 is CASSSTVKNIQYF. CDR3 coding DNA: TGTGCCAGCAGTTCGACAGTCAAAAACATTCAGTACTTC. V gene TRBV28 combines with J gene TRBJ2-4; D perhaps matches TRBD1 (5 bases). Trimming took off 4 bases at V and 3 bases at J, with 7 bases between the two ends. The length of the CDR3 is 13 residues. CDR1 is MDHEN and CDR2 is SYDVKM in the germline V gene.

The rearrangement joins TRBV6-5 to TRBJ2-1; D assignment may be TRBD1 or TRBD2 (5 bases each). The CDR3 extends over 13 amino acids. Germline assignment: CDR1 MNHEY and CDR2 SVGAGI. Trimming removed 5 bases from V and 10 bases from J, with 15 bases in between. The CDR3 loop is CASSQSRDLEQFF. Here the CDR3 DNA reads TGTGCCAGCAGTCAAAGCCGGGACCTCGAGCAGTTCTTC.

The V gene is TRBV11-2, the J gene TRBJ2-1; 10 bases are shared with TRBD2. This CDR3 is 16 amino acids long. The V gene end was trimmed by 5 bases and the J gene end by 6 bases; junction bases not matched to a gene: 10. Per germline, CDR1 SGHAT and CDR2 FQNNGV. CDR3 amino acids: CASSIPLSGRFNEQFF. CDR3 coding DNA: TGTGCCAGCAGCATCCCTCTTAGCGGGAGGTTCAATGAGCAGTTCTTC.

With regard to this clone: Germline and junction disagree at one end, which may indicate a read error. CDR3 amino acids: CASNLPGQGNANEQFF. The CDR3 region has the DNA TGTGCCAGCAATTTACCGGGACAGGGGAACGCAAATGAGCAGTTCTTC. The chain employs TRBV28 and TRBJ2-1; 10 positions match TRBD1. This CDR3 contains 16 residues. Germline loops: CDR1 MDHEN, CDR2 SYDVKM.

The chain has TRBV5-1 and TRBJ1-1; 8 bases map to TRBD1. J gave up 3 bases and V 8 bases, and 3 bases lay outside the gene matches. Germline CDR1 and CDR2: SGHRS and YFSETQ. This CDR3 spans 12 amino acids. The CDR3 reads CASGQGDTEAFF. The CDR3 region has the DNA TGCGCCAGTGGACAGGGAGACACTGAAGCTTTCTTT.

The chain combines TRBV3-1 (or the pseudogene TRBV3-2) with TRBJ2-4; the match to TRBD2 covers 10 bases. Per germline, CDR1 LGHDT and CDR2 YNNKEL (reference sequence). The CDR3 is made up of 16 amino acids. Trimming cost V 3 bases and J 0 bases; bases outside gene matches: 2. The CDR3: CASSHPSGGAKNIQYF. In DNA, the CDR3 is TGTGCCAGCAGCCATCCTAGCGGGGGAGCCAAAAACATTCAGTACTTC.

The chain links TRBV7-2 to TRBJ1-5, with D uncertain. CDR3 length: 15 amino acids. The V gene lost 1 base and the J gene lost 7 bases, with 14 bases spanning the gap. Per germline, CDR1 SGHTA and CDR2 FQGNSA. The DNA of the CDR3 is TGTGCCAGCAGCTTAGTCGGGGTTGGAAGACAGCCCCAGCATTTT. Translation: CASSLVGVGRQPQHF.

The rearrangement joins TRBV4-1 to TRBJ2-7, with D possibly matching TRBD2 (5 bases). Germline CDR1 is MGHRA and CDR2 is YSYEKL. Trimming stripped 1 base from V and 3 bases from J, with 16 bases between. The CDR3 totals 16 residues. The CDR3 loop reads CASSQGPGREGYEQYF. The CDR3, as DNA: TGCGCCAGCAGCCAAGGGCCCGGCCGCGAGGGCTACGAGCAGTACTTC.

The chain carries TRBV6-6 and TRBJ2-7, with D perhaps TRBD1 (6 bases). CDR1 and CDR2 from the germline V gene are MNHNY and SVGAGI (reference sequence). CDR3 length equals 12 residues. Trimming removed 7 bases from V and 5 bases from J, with 12 bases in between. CDR3: CASNVQGDEQYF. DNA for the CDR3: TGTGCCAGCAACGTACAGGGTGACGAGCAGTACTTC.

The chain carries TRBV5-1 and TRBJ2-5, with D perhaps matching TRBD1 or TRBD2 (5 bases each). Trimming pared 4 bases from V and 4 bases from J, leaving 11 bases between. Looked up from germline, CDR1 is SGHRS and CDR2 is YFSETQ. The CDR3 length is 13 residues. The CDR3 region has the DNA TGCGCCAGCAGCCTGGGACCTACAGAGACCCAGTACTTC. Translation gives CASSLGPTETQYF. Combining the CDR3 with reference TRBV5-1 and TRBJ2-5 gives the whole variable domain KAGVTQTPRYLIKTRGQQVTLSCSPISGHRSVSWYQQTPGQGLQFLFEYFSETQRNKGNFPGRFSGRQFSNSRSEMNVSTLELGDSALYLCASSLGPTETQYFGPGTRLLVL.

V gene TRBV6-5 combines with J gene TRBJ2-7; 7 nucleotides line up with TRBD1. Germline V gene data show CDR1 as MNHEY and CDR2 as SVGAGI. J was trimmed by 8 bases and V by 9 bases; bases with no gene match: 16. The CDR3 is made up of 14 amino acids. CDR3 coding DNA: TGTGCCAGTAGGGCTACATCAACAGGGGAACAGCAGTACTTC. It yields the protein CASRATSTGEQQYF.

This chain uses TRBV11-2 with TRBJ1-1; maybe TRBD1 (6 bases). The CDR3 consists of 12 residues. V lost 8 bases to trimming and J lost 4 bases, with 11 bases between them. The V gene's germline CDR1 is SGHAT and CDR2 FQNNGV. CDR3 in amino acids: CASGAGATEAFF. In DNA form, the CDR3 reads TGTGCCAGCGGCGCAGGGGCCACTGAAGCTTTCTTT.

This clone was counted only a few times. The germline gene is not matched at one end of the junction; a read error may be the cause. The chain recombines TRBV19 with TRBJ1-5, with TRBD1 matching 10 bases. Looked up from germline, CDR1 is LNHDA and CDR2 is SQIVND (reference sequence). CDR3 length: 14 amino acids. The CDR3 nucleotides are TGTGCCAGTAGTATGACAGGGGGCAAGCAGCCCCAGCATTTT. This gives the protein CASSMTGGKQPQHF.

The chain joins TRBV18 to TRBJ1-4; TRBD1 might be the D (5 bases). The V gene lost 8 bases and the J gene lost 2 bases, with 9 bases spanning the gap. The CDR3 totals 13 residues. Germline assignment: CDR1 KGHSH and CDR2 LQKENI. CDR3 coding DNA: TGTGCCAGCCGCCGACAGACTAATGAAAAACTGTTTTTT. This gives the protein CASRRQTNEKLFF. The full variable domain, rest sourced from reference TRBV18 and TRBJ1-4, is NAGVMQNPRHLVRRRGQEARLRCSPMKGHSHVYWYRQLPEEGLKFMVYLQKENIIDESGMPKERFSAEFPKEGPSILRIQQVVRGDSAAYFCASRRQTNEKLFFGSGTQLSVL.

This chain links TRBV18 with TRBJ2-3; TRBD2 matches at 9 bases. Trimming took 0 bases from V and 6 from J; bases not matched to a gene: 7. Germline values: CDR1 KGHSH, CDR2 LQKENI. This CDR3 spans 16 amino acids. CDR3 region: CASSPPLAGGGDTQYF. In DNA, the CDR3 is TGTGCCAGCTCACCACCTCTGGCGGGAGGGGGTGATACGCAGTATTTT.

The rearrangement links TRBV7-2 to TRBJ2-7; possible D gene TRBD2, 5 bases. CDR1 and CDR2 from the germline V gene are SGHTA and FQGNSA. Between the trimmed V and J ends, which lost 3 bases and 5 bases, there was a span of 11 bases. The CDR3 length is 13 residues. The CDR3 sequence: CASSFGGYHEQYF. As DNA, the CDR3 is TGTGCCAGCAGCTTTGGCGGGTACCACGAGCAGTACTTC.

This sequence joins TRBV4-3 and TRBJ1-4; no reliable D call. The CDR3 totals 18 residues. V was cut by 5 bases and J by 7 bases, with 26 bases left in between. Looked up from germline, CDR1 is LGHNA and CDR2 is YSLEER. The CDR3, as DNA: TGCGCCAGCAGCGAAAAATTATTCGGACCTGGTCGGAGTGAAAAACTGTTTTTT. It encodes CASSEKLFGPGRSEKLFF.

The chain links TRBV3-1 (or the pseudogene TRBV3-2) to TRBJ2-7; TRBD1 matches 8 bases. V trimming: 4 bases; J trimming: 0 bases; junction bases outside the gene matches: 5. Germline lookup yields CDR1 LGHDT and CDR2 YNNKEL (reference sequence). This CDR3 is built from 15 residues. CDR3 amino acids: CASSRAGTGSYEQYF. CDR3 in DNA: TGTGCCAGCAGCCGGGCCGGGACAGGCTCCTACGAGCAGTACTTC.

The chain combines TRBV19 with TRBJ2-3; D assignment may be TRBD1 or TRBD2 (5 bases each). The V and J ends lost 3 bases and 0 bases respectively, with 13 bases between them. CDR3 length: 16 amino acids. The germline gives CDR1 LNHDA, CDR2 SQIVND (reference sequence). The CDR3 protein is CASSIYGGTSTDTQYF. In DNA form, the CDR3 reads TGTGCCAGTAGTATTTATGGGGGTACTAGCACAGATACGCAGTATTTT.

The chain links TRBV2 to TRBJ2-3; a weak D match, TRBD2 (6 bases). The CDR3 consists of 19 residues. V lost 0 bases and J 1 base, leaving 20 bases between the germline ends. From germline, CDR1 is SNHLY and CDR2 FYNNEI. The CDR3 loop is CASSEARGGWDFRTDTQYF. The CDR3 DNA sequence: TGTGCCAGCAGTGAAGCCCGGGGCGGGTGGGACTTTCGCACAGATACGCAGTATTTT.

CDR3: CASSARGSYNEQFF. Written as DNA, the CDR3 is TGTGCCAGCAGCGCCCGGGGATCCTACAATGAGCAGTTCTTC. This rearrangement joins TRBV9 to TRBJ2-1; D perhaps matches TRBD2 (5 bases). Per the germline V gene, CDR1 is SGDLS and CDR2 is YYNGEE. The CDR3 is made up of 14 amino acids. V was pared by 3 bases and J by 1 base, with 8 bases between.

The V gene is TRBV12-3 or TRBV12-4, the J gene TRBJ2-3; TRBD1 aligns across 8 bases. This CDR3 is built from 13 residues. Unmatched junction bases numbered 4, after V lost 6 bases and J lost 5 bases. The chain's CDR3 is CASRGQGIDTQYF. CDR3 nucleotide sequence: TGTGCCAGCAGAGGACAGGGAATAGATACGCAGTATTTT.

CDR3 DNA: TGTGCCAGCAGCCCCCCGGGACTAGCGGGAGATAGCGCAGATACGCAGTATTTT. Its translation is CASSPPGLAGDSADTQYF. The V gene is TRBV7-9, the J gene TRBJ2-3; 14 bases line up with TRBD2. The trim removed 5 bases at V and 4 bases at J, leaving 11 bases unmatched. The CDR3 length is 18 residues. Germline loops: CDR1 SEHNR, CDR2 FQNEAQ (reference sequence).

The chain recombines TRBV5-1 with TRBJ2-1, with 7 nucleotides matching TRBD2. This CDR3 region has 13 residues. Trimming cost V 8 bases and J 7 bases; bases outside gene matches: 9. Germline values: CDR1 SGHRS, CDR2 YFSETQ. The CDR3 reads CASGLVAGNEQFF. The CDR3 DNA sequence: TGCGCCAGTGGACTAGTGGCCGGGAATGAGCAGTTCTTC.

This clone appeared once. This sequence joins TRBV19 and TRBJ2-5, with 10 bases aligning to TRBD1. The CDR3 is made up of 16 amino acids. V lost 6 bases to trimming and J lost 5 bases; unmatched junction nucleotides: 12. CDR1 and CDR2 from the germline V gene are LNHDA and SQIVND (reference sequence). The DNA of the CDR3 is TGTGCCAGTAGGCGACAGGGGGCCCGGGACGGGGAGACCCAGTACTTC. Translating gives CASRRQGARDGETQYF.

The genes are TRBV4-3 and TRBJ2-1; TRBD1 might be the D (7 bases). This CDR3 region has 16 residues. CDR1 and CDR2 (germline): LGHNA, YSLEER. Trimming took off 4 bases at V and 0 bases at J, with 13 bases between the two ends. CDR3: CASSPRQGGSYNEQFF. For the CDR3, the DNA is TGCGCCAGCAGCCCCCGGCAGGGGGGCTCCTACAATGAGCAGTTCTTC.

The chain recombines TRBV12-3 or TRBV12-4 with TRBJ2-5; D remains ambiguous. V lost 1 base and J lost 4, with 7 bases in between. The CDR3 is 13 residues long. The CDR3 sequence: CASSLGGTETQYF. For the CDR3, the DNA is TGTGCCAGCAGTTTAGGGGGTACAGAGACCCAGTACTTC.

This clone came up once. This rearrangement joins TRBV28 to TRBJ2-5; D is possibly TRBD1 or TRBD2 (5 bases each). CDR1 MDHEN and CDR2 SYDVKM come from the germline V gene. Trimming took 6 bases from V and 2 from J, leaving 16 bases between them. The length of the CDR3 is 15 residues. Written as DNA, the CDR3 is TGTGCCAGCAGCTCTGGGGGATCCCTTCAAGAGACCCAGTACTTC. Amino acids: CASSSGGSLQETQYF.